The clone carrying this TCR beta chain was observed many times. Antigen specificity is unknown. The sample originates from a study of T cells in Graves' hyperthyroidism and ophthalmopathy. Study-level background: Sampling of peripheral blood happened at initial diagnosis, prior to any treatment.

Fresh peripheral blood, roughly 9.8 ml of it, supplied the PBMCs. RNA transcripts were the template for amplifying TCR beta CDR3 regions. First-round RT-PCR of the TCR CDR3 relied on the HTBI primer set. TCRdb reprocessed the multiplex PCR reads via MiXCR and lists one record per CDR3 protein. The repertoire holds 700,000 to 950,000 distinct CDR3 sequences, over 35% seen once, with around a third in the top ten. Study conclusions and caveats: Most clonotypes expanded in thyroid above 0.001 were likewise present in blood.

The source is a woman aged 40 to 49 with Graves' hyperthyroidism. The sequencing input was blood.

CDR3 DNA: TGTGCCCATCAGGCGGTTCGAGGATACGAGCAGTACTTC. As protein: CAHQAVRGYEQYF. This chain links TRBV10-3 with TRBJ2-7; no reliable D call. This CDR3 contains 13 residues. CDR1 and CDR2 from the germline V gene are ENHRY and SYGVKD. V was pared by 11 bases and J by 4 bases, with 18 bases between.